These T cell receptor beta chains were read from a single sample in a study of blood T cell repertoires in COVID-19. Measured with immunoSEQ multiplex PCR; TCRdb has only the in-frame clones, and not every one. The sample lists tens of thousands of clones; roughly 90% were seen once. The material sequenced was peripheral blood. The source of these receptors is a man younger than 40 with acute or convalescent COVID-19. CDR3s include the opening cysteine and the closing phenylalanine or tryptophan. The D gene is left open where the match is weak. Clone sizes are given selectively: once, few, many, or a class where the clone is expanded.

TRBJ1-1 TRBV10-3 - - CAISTQGDTEAFF TGTGCCATCAGTACACAGGGAGACACTGAAGCTTTCTTT
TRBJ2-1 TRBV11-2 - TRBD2 CASSLGGTSEGEQFF TGTGCCAGCAGCTTAGGCGGGACTAGCGAGGGTGAGCAGTTCTTC
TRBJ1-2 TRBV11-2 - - CASSLVSGLSSYTF TGTGCCAGCAGCTTAGTGTCAGGGCTTAGTAGCTACACCTTC
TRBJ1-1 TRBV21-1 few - CASSKRDRVVPSSEAFF TGTGCCAGCAGCAAAAGGGACAGGGTGGTGCCGTCGTCTGAAGCTTTCTTT
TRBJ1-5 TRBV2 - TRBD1 CASSLQGSSNQPQHF TGTGCCAGCAGCCTACAGGGGTCTAGCAATCAGCCCCAGCATTTT
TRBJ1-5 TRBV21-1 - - CASRGQGPKAGNQPQHF TGTGCCAGCAGGGGACAGGGTCCAAAAGCCGGTAATCAGCCCCAGCATTTT
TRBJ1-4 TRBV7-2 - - CASSLLGGSNEKLFF TGTGCCAGCAGCTTACTGGGGGGAAGTAATGAAAAACTGTTTTTT
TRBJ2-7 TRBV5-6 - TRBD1 CASSSGTGYYEQYF TGTGCCAGCAGCTCCGGGACAGGGTACTACGAGCAGTACTTC
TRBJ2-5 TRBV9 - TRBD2 CASSVGGRGGGETQYF TGTGCCAGCAGCGTAGGTGGGAGGGGCGGGGGAGAGACCCAGTACTTC
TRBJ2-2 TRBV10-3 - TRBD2 CAISEWLAGGPRNTGELFF TGTGCCATCAGTGAGTGGCTAGCGGGGGGGCCGCGGAACACCGGGGAGCTGTTTTTT
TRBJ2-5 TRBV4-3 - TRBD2 CASSRDLAGGTRETQYF TGCGCCAGCAGCCGGGATTTAGCGGGAGGGACCCGAGAGACCCAGTACTTC
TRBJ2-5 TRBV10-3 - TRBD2 CAISEPGLAGGMETQYF TGTGCCATCAGTGAACCGGGGCTAGCGGGGGGTATGGAGACCCAGTACTTC
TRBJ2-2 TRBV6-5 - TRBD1 CASRADRGSGELFF TGTGCCAGCAGAGCCGACAGGGGGTCCGGGGAGCTGTTTTTT
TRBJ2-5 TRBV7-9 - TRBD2 CASSSPGGAETQYF TGTGCCAGCAGCTCGCCCGGGGGGGCGGAGACCCAGTACTTC
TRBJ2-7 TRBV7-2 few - CASSLGGGTVGYEQYF TGTGCCAGCAGCTTAGGTGGGGGGACCGTCGGATACGAGCAGTACTTC
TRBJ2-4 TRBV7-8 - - CASSSGRADAKNIQYF TGTGCCAGCAGCTCGGGCAGGGCCGACGCCAAAAACATTCAGTACTTC
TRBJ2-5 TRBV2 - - CASSELAPETQYF TGTGCCAGCAGTGAGCTAGCCCCAGAGACCCAGTACTTC
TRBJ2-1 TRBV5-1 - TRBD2 CASSLFPAGGPNEQFF TGCGCCAGCAGCTTGTTTCCAGCGGGGGGGCCTAATGAGCAGTTCTTC
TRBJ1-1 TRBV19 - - CASSIVGQPLNTEAFF TGTGCCAGTAGTATAGTGGGGCAGCCGCTAAACACTGAAGCTTTCTTT
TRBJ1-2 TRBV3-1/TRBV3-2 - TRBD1 CASSRTGEDGYTF TGTGCCAGCAGCCGTACAGGGGAGGATGGCTACACCTTC
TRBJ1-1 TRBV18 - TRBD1 CASSPPTGVDTEAFF TGTGCCAGCTCACCTCCGACAGGGGTGGACACTGAAGCTTTCTTT
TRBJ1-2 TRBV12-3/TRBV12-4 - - CASSRQEPRGYTF TGTGCCAGCAGCCGACAGGAGCCGCGGGGCTACACCTTC
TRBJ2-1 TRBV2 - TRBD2 CASSDIAGGLGNEQFF TGTGCCAGCAGTGATATAGCGGGAGGGTTGGGGAATGAGCAGTTCTTC
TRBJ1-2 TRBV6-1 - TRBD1 CASSQALDRGLGYTF TGTGCCAGCAGTCAAGCCCTGGACAGGGGTCTTGGCTACACCTTC
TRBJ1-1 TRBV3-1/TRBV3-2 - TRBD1 CASSQDRVQGARAFF TGTGCCAGCAGCCAAGACCGTGTACAGGGGGCGCGAGCTTTCTTT
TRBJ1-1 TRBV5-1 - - CASSSSTGGATEAFF TGCGCCAGCAGCTCCTCAACCGGGGGGGCCACTGAAGCTTTCTTT
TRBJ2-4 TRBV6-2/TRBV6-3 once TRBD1 CASSPWDRVRGAKNIQYF TGTGCCAGCAGCCCCTGGGACAGGGTGCGGGGGGCCAAAAACATTCAGTACTTC
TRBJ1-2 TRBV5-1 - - CASSSPGNPGYTF TGCGCCAGCAGCTCCCCAGGAAACCCTGGCTACACCTTC
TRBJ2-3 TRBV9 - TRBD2 CASRRLAGGTQYF TGTGCCAGCAGAAGACTAGCGGGAGGTACGCAGTATTTT
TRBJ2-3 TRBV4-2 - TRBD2 CASSQRTSGLTDTQYF TGTGCCAGCAGCCAACGGACTAGCGGACTCACAGATACGCAGTATTTT
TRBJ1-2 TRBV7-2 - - CASSLGAGNYGYTF TGTGCCAGCAGCTTAGGGGCAGGGAACTATGGCTACACCTTC
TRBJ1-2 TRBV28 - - CASSLSGFANYGYTF TGTGCCAGCAGTTTATCGGGATTTGCCAACTATGGCTACACCTTC
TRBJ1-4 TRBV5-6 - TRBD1 CASSRQGAFGTNEKLFF TGTGCCAGCAGCAGACAGGGGGCTTTTGGAACTAATGAAAAACTGTTTTTT
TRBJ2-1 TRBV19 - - CASSMRSHNEQFF TGTGCCAGTAGTATGCGGAGCCACAATGAGCAGTTCTTC
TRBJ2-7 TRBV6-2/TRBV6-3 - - CASSYTRAAYSYEQYF TGTGCCAGCAGTTACACGAGGGCAGCTTACTCCTACGAGCAGTACTTC
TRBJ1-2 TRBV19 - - CASSIGTSFFNYGYTF TGTGCCAGTAGTATAGGCACTAGTTTCTTTAACTATGGCTACACCTTC
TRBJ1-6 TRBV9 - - CASSRLRPEDGSPLHF TGTGCCAGCAGCCGCCTCCGGCCCGAGGATGGTTCACCCCTCCACTTT
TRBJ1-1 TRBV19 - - CASSIGQGVEAFF TGTGCCAGTAGTATCGGCCAGGGCGTCGAAGCTTTCTTT
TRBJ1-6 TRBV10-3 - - CAIRNRVPDSPLHF TGTGCCATCAGGAACAGGGTTCCGGATTCACCCCTCCACTTT
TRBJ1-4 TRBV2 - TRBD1 CASQTGTGDEKLFF TGTGCCAGCCAGACCGGGACAGGGGATGAAAAACTGTTTTTT
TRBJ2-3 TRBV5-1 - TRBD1 CASSLGTGGLAQYF TGCGCCAGCAGCTTGGGGACAGGGGGTCTGGCGCAGTATTTT
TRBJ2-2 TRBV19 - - CASSAIGELFF TGTGCCAGTAGTGCGATCGGGGAGCTGTTTTTT
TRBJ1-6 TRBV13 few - CASAHGREHNSPLHF TGTGCCAGCGCCCACGGACGGGAACATAATTCACCCCTCCACTTT